Listed here is a single T cell receptor (beta chain). This record belongs to a study of blood T cell repertoires in COVID-19. With 4 bases removed from V and 4 bases from J, the gap between germline ends came to 14 bases. CDR3 length equals 14 residues. CDR1 is LGHDT and CDR2 is YNNKEL in the germline V gene (reference sequence). Profiled with immunoSEQ multiplex PCR; TCRdb holds only in-frame clones, not every one. The sample records hundreds of thousands of clones, roughly 90% being singletons. This receptor was obtained from a woman younger than 45 with acute or convalescent COVID-19. The source material was peripheral blood. The gene calls are TRBV3-1 (or the pseudogene TRBV3-2) and TRBJ2-7; D is uncertain. The CDR3 sequence is CASSRARRGYEQYF. In nucleotides, the CDR3 is TGTGCCAGCAGCCGGGCCCGACGTGGTTACGAGCAGTACTTC.